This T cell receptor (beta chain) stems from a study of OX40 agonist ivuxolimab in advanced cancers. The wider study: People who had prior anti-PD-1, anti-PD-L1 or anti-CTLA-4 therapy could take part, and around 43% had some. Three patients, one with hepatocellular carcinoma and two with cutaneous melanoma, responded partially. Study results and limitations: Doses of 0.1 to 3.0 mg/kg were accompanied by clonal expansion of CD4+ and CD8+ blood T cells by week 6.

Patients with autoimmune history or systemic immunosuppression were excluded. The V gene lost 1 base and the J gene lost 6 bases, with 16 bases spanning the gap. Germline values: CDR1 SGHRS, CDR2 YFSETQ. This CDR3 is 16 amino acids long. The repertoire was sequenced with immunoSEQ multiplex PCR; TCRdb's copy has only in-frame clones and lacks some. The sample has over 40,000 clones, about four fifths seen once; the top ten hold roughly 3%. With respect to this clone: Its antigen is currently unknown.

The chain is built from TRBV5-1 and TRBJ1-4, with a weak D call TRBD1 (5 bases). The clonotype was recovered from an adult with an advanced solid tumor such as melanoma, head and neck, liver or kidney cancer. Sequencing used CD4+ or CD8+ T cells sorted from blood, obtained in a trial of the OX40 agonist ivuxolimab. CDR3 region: CASSLSSGVGDEKLFF. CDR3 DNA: TGCGCCAGCAGCTTGAGTTCGGGGGTTGGAGATGAAAAACTGTTTTTT.